A single sample gave rise to the 8 T cell receptor beta chains below, sequenced in a study of T cells in Graves' hyperthyroidism and ophthalmopathy (dated by TCRdb to the late 2010s). Libraries were made using multiplex PCR. Sequenced using an Illumina HiSeq 2000. TCR beta CDR3 regions were amplified from RNA transcripts. A first-round RT-PCR of the TCR CDR3 used the HTBI primer set with the Qiagen OneStep RT-PCR kit. TCRdb's own reprocessing of the public reads used fastp at Q25 and MiXCR and kept productive beta chains. Each entry is one CDR3 protein sequence, shown with its most common DNA and genes. Present in this sample are approximately 700,000 distinct CDR3 sequences, 45% of which were seen just once. The ten largest clones represent 6.5% to 9% of the sample. The sequenced sample was peripheral blood or thyroid tissue (not recorded which). The receptors stem from an adult man with Graves' disease, either hyperthyroidism or ophthalmopathy (not recorded which).

The sample holds a few counts of this clonotype. The chain has TRBV24-1 and TRBJ1-5, with 8 bases aligning to TRBD1. The CDR3 extends over 18 amino acids. The germline V gene encodes CDR1 KGHDR and CDR2 SFDVKD. The ends lost 5 bases at V and 7 bases at J; junction bases unmatched: 18. As DNA, the CDR3 is TGTGCCACCAGTGTCGCATCAGGACAGGGAGAAGCGTTACAGCCCCAGCATTTT. As protein: CATSVASGQGEALQPQHF.

This clonotype was seen repeatedly, ten times or more. This chain connects TRBV7-9 to TRBJ1-2; possibly TRBD1 for D (5 bases). Germline CDR1 and CDR2: SEHNR and FQNEAQ (reference sequence). The CDR3 sequence is 14 residues long. Trimming pared 2 bases from V and 4 bases from J, leaving 11 bases between. For the CDR3, the DNA is TGTGCCAGCAGCTTATCACAGGTGCTCTATGGCTACACCTTC. As protein: CASSLSQVLYGYTF.

Only one count was recorded for this clonotype. Because the CDR3 is missing its conserved closing phenylalanine or tryptophan, this is likely a read error. The limits of the CDR3 on the DNA are not certain, so only TCRdb's listed CDR3 is given. The gene calls are TRBV7-9 and TRBJ1-4. CDR1 and CDR2 from the germline V gene are SEHNR and FQNEAQ (reference sequence). The CDR3 region is 9 residues in length, termini included. The CDR3 here is CASSLVGIS.

This clonotype was found a few times. The chain recombines TRBV7-8 with TRBJ1-1; 7 bases are shared with TRBD1. Germline V gene sequence: CDR1 SGHVS, CDR2 FQNEAQ. The CDR3 has 16 residues. Unmatched junction bases numbered 12, after V lost 3 bases and J lost 5 bases. CDR3 sequence: CASSLFGTAFLTEAFF. CDR3 sequence (DNA): TGTGCCAGCAGCTTGTTTGGGACAGCTTTTCTTACTGAAGCTTTCTTT.

This clonotype was picked up one time. The V and J genes are TRBV29-1 and TRBJ2-5; D perhaps matches TRBD1 (5 bases). V was clipped by 1 base and J by 5 bases, with 11 bases between them. This CDR3 spans 13 amino acids. Germline V gives CDR1 SQVTM, CDR2 ANQGSEA. In DNA, the CDR3 is TGCAGCGTTGAAGGGGGCTTGGGCGAGACCCAGTACTTC. Amino acid sequence: CSVEGGLGETQYF.

The chain uses TRBV20-1 and TRBJ1-4; D is uncertain. Germline V gene sequence: CDR1 DFQATT, CDR2 SNEGSKA (reference sequence). The CDR3 contains 14 residues. The V and J ends lost 6 bases and 0 bases respectively, with 11 bases between them. Here the CDR3 reads CSARTQATNEKLFF. The DNA of the CDR3 is TGCAGTGCCAGGACGCAAGCAACTAATGAAAAACTGTTTTTT.

This rearrangement joins TRBV12-3 or TRBV12-4 to TRBJ2-5; 11 bases fit TRBD2. The trim removed 3 bases at V and 2 bases at J, leaving 11 bases unmatched. The CDR3 totals 18 residues. The DNA for the CDR3 is TGTGCCAGCAGTTTTGGACACTGGACTAGCGGGCGACAAGAGACCCAGTACTTC. It yields the protein CASSFGHWTSGRQETQYF.

This clonotype was observed a handful of times. This chain links TRBV29-1 with TRBJ1-2, with D unresolved. The CDR3 totals 15 residues. Trimming took 4 bases from V and 3 from J, leaving 18 bases between them. Per the germline V gene, CDR1 is SQVTM and CDR2 is ANQGSEA. CDR3 nucleotide sequence: TGCAGCGTTGGCCCCGCCCGGGCGTGGGACTATGGCTACACCTTC. It yields the protein CSVGPARAWDYGYTF.